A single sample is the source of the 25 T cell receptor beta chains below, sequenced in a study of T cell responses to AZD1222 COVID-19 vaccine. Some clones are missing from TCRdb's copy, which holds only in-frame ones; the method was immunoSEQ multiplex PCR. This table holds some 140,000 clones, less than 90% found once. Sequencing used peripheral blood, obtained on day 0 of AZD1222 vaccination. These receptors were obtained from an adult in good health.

The CDR3 region has the DNA TGTGCCAGCAGCCGAGAGACAGTAGCCAAAAACATTCAGTACTTC. Amino acid sequence: CASSRETVAKNIQYF. The rearrangement joins TRBV7-8 to TRBJ2-4; possibly TRBD1 for D (5 bases). Trimming pared 5 bases from V and 0 bases from J, leaving 11 bases between. CDR1 and CDR2 from the germline V gene are SGHVS and FQNEAQ. The CDR3 loop spans 15 amino acids.

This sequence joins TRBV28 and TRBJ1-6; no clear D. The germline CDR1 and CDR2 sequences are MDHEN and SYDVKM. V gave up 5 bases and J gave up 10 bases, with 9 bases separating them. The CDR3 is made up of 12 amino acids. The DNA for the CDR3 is TGTGCCAGCAGTGACTTGAGGTCACCCCTCCACTTT. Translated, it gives CASSDLRSPLHF.

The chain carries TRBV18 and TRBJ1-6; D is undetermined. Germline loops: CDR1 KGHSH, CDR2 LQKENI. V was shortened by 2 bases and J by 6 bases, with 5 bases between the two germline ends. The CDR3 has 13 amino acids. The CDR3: CASSPVINSPLHF. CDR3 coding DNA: TGTGCCAGCTCACCAGTCATTAATTCACCCCTCCACTTT. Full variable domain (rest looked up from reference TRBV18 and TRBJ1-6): NAGVMQNPRHLVRRRGQEARLRCSPMKGHSHVYWYRQLPEEGLKFMVYLQKENIIDESGMPKERFSAEFPKEGPSILRIQQVVRGDSAAYFCASSPVINSPLHFGNGTRLTVT.

This CDR3 is CSVTTGTGAYNEQFF. CDR3 in DNA: TGCAGCGTGACCACCGGGACAGGGGCCTACAATGAGCAGTTCTTC. The chain has TRBV29-1 and TRBJ2-1; 10 bases line up with TRBD1. V lost 6 bases to trimming and J lost 2 bases; unmatched junction nucleotides: 7. CDR1 SQVTM and CDR2 ANQGSEA come from the germline V gene. The CDR3 consists of 15 residues.

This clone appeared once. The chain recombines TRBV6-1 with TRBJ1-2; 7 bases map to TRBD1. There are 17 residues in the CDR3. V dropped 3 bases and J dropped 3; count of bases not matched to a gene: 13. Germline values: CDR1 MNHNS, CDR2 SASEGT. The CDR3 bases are TGTGCCAGCAGTGACTTTGCCGGGGCGGGGACAGACTATGGCTACACCTTC. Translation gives CASSDFAGAGTDYGYTF.

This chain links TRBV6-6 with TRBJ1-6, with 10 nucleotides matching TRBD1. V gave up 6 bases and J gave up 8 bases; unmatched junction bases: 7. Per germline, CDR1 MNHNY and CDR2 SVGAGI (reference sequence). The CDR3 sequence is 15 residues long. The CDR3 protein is CASSAGQGSDSPLHF. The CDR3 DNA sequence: TGTGCCAGCAGCGCGGGACAGGGGTCAGATTCACCCCTCCACTTT.

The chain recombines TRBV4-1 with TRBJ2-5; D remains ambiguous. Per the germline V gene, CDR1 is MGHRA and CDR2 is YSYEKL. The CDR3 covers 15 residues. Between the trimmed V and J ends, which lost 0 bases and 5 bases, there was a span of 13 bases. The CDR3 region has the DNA TGCGCCAGCAGCCAAGATTTATTAATCGGGGAGACCCAGTACTTC. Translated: CASSQDLLIGETQYF.

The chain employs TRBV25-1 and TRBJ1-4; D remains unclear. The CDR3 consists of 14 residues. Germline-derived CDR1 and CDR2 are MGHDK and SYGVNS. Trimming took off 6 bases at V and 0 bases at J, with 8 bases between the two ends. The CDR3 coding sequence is TGTGCCAGCAGCGCTGTAGCAACTAATGAAAAACTGTTTTTT. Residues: CASSAVATNEKLFF.

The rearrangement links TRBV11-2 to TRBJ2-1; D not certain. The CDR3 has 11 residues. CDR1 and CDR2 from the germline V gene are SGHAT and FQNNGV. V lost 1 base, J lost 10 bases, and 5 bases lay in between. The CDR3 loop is CASSLAFEQFF. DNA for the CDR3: TGTGCCAGCAGCTTAGCGTTCGAGCAGTTCTTC.

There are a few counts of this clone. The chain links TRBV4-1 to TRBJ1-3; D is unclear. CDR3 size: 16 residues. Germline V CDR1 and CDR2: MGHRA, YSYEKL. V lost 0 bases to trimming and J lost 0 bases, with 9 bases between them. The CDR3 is CASSQEEKVSGNTIYF. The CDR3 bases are TGCGCCAGCAGCCAAGAAGAGAAGGTCTCTGGAAACACCATATATTTT.

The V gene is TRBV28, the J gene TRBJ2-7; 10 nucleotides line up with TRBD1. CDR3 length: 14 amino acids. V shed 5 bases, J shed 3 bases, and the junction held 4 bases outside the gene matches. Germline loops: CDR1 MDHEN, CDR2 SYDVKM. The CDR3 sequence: CASSRQGAFYEQYF. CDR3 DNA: TGTGCCAGCAGTCGACAGGGGGCGTTCTACGAGCAGTACTTC.

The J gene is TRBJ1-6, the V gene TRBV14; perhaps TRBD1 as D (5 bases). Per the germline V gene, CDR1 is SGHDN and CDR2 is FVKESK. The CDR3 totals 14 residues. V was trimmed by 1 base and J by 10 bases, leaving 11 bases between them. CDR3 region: CASSQGQFQSPLHF. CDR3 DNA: TGTGCCAGCAGCCAAGGACAGTTTCAATCACCCCTCCACTTT. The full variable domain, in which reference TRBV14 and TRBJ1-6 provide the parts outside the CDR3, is EAGVTQFPSHSVIEKGQTVTLRCDPISGHDNLYWYRRVMGKEIKFLLHFVKESKQDESGMPNNRFLAERTGGTYSTLKVQPAELEDSGVYFCASSQGQFQSPLHFGNGTRLTVT.

This CDR3 reads CSASENSNSPLHF. Here the CDR3 DNA reads TGCAGTGCTAGTGAGAACAGTAATTCACCCCTCCACTTT. The rearrangement joins TRBV20-1 to TRBJ1-6; D is uncertain. This CDR3 comprises 13 residues. Deletions cut 3 bases from V and 6 bases from J, with 9 bases between. Germline V gives CDR1 DFQATT, CDR2 SNEGSKA (reference sequence).

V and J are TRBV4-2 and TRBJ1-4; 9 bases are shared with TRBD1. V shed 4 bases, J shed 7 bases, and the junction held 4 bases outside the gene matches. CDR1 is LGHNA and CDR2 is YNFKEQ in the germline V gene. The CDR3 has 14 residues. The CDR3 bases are TGTGCCAGCAGCCGGGACAGGGCGGTTGAAAAACTGTTTTTT. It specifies CASSRDRAVEKLFF.

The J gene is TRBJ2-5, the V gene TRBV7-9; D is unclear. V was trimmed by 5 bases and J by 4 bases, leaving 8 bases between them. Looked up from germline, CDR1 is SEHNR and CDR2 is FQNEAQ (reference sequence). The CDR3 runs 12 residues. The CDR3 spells CASSPTGETQYF. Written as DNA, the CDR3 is TGTGCCAGCAGCCCGACGGGAGAGACCCAGTACTTC. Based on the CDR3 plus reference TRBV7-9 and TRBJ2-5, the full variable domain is DTGVSQNPRHKITKRGQNVTFRCDPISEHNRLYWYRQTLGQGPEFLTYFQNEAQLEKSRLLSDRFSAERPKGSFSTLEIQRTEQGDSAMYLCASSPTGETQYFGPGTRLLVL.

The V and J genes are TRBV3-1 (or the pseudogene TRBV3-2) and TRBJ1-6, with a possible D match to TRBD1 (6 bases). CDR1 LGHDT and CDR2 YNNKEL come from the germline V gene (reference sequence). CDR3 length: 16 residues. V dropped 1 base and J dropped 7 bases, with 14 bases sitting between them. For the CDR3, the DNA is TGTGCCAGCAGCCAAGCGGTAGGGGGTGAAAATTCACCCCTCCACTTT. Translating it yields CASSQAVGGENSPLHF.

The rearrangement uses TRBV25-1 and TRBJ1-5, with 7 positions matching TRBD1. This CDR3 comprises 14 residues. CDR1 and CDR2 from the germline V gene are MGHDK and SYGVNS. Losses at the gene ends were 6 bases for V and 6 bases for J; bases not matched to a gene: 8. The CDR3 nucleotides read TGTGCCAGCAGCGGCACAGGGGATACTCAGCCCCAGCATTTT. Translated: CASSGTGDTQPQHF.

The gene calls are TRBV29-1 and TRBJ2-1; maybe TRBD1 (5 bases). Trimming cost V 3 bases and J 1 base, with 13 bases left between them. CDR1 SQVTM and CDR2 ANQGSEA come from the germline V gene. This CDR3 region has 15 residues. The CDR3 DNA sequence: TGCAGCGTTGAGGGCGAGACAGTATCCTACAATGAGCAGTTCTTC. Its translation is CSVEGETVSYNEQFF.

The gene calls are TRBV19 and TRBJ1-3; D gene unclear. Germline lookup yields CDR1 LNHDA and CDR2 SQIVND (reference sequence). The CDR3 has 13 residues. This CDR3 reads CTSTDSSGNTIYF. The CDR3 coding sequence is TGTACCTCGACCGATAGCTCTGGAAACACCATATATTTT.

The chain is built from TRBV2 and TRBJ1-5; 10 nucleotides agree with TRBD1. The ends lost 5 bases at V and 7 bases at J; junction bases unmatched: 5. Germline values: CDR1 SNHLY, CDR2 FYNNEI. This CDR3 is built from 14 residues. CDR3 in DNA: TGTGCCAGCAGTCAAGGACAGGGGGGACAGCCCCAGCATTTT. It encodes CASSQGQGGQPQHF.

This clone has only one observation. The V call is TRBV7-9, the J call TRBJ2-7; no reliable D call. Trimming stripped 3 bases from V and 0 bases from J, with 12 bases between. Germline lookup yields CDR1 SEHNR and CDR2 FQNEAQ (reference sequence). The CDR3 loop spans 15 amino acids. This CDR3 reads CASSFYGGSSYEQYF. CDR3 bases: TGTGCCAGCAGCTTTTACGGCGGTAGCTCCTACGAGCAGTACTTC. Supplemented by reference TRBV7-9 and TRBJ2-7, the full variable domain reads DTGVSQNPRHKITKRGQNVTFRCDPISEHNRLYWYRQTLGQGPEFLTYFQNEAQLEKSRLLSDRFSAERPKGSFSTLEIQRTEQGDSAMYLCASSFYGGSSYEQYFGPGTRLTVT.

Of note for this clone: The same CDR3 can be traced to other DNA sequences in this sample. CDR3: CASSESGNEQFF. As DNA, the CDR3 is TGTGCCAGCAGTGAATCCGGCAATGAGCAGTTCTTC. The chain couples TRBV6-1 to TRBJ2-1; the D is unclear. Germline loops: CDR1 MNHNS, CDR2 SASEGT. V was pared by 2 bases and J by 6 bases, with 5 bases between. The CDR3 length is 12 residues.

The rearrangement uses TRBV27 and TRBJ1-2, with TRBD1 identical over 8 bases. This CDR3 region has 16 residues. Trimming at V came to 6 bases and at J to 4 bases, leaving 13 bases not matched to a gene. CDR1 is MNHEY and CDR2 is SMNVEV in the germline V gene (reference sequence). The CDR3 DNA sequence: TGTGCCAGCAGCCCCCAGGCTCAGGGGGCGGGCTATGGCTACACCTTC. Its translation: CASSPQAQGAGYGYTF.

The DNA for the CDR3 is TGTGCCAGCAGCTGGACAGACGGCGGGAACTCGGAAGCTTTCTTT. Translated: CASSWTDGGNSEAFF. This chain uses TRBV9 with TRBJ1-1; D perhaps matches TRBD1 (6 bases). Germline V gene data show CDR1 as SGDLS and CDR2 as YYNGEE. The CDR3 has 15 residues. Trimming shortened V by 4 bases and J by 8 bases, and 21 bases separated the two germline ends.

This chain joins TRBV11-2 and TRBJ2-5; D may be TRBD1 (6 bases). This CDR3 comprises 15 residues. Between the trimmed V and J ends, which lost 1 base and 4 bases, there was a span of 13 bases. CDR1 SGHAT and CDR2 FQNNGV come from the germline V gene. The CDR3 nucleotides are TGTGCCAGCAGCTTAGTATTTGGGGGCGGAGAGACCCAGTACTTC. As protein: CASSLVFGGGETQYF.